A single sample is the source of the 25 T cell receptor beta chains below, sequenced in a study of cytomegalovirus exposure and HLA in healthy donors. A multiplex PCR was run with 60 Vbeta primers and 13 Jbeta primers. Sequencing was performed with immunoSEQ multiplex PCR; in TCRdb, only in-frame clones are kept and a portion is missing. Among some 150,000 clones listed, 65% to 80% were seen once. The specimen was PBMCs. The receptor source for this set is a woman in her twenties or thirties in good health and CMV-seronegative.

V is TRBV10-1 and J is TRBJ1-1, with D possibly being TRBD1 (6 bases). CDR1 and CDR2 (germline): WNHNN, SYGVQD (reference sequence). The CDR3 runs 13 residues. V was pared by 7 bases and J by 0 bases, with 9 bases between. CDR3 sequence reads: CASKDSLNTEAFF. DNA for the CDR3: TGCGCCAGCAAGGACAGTTTGAACACTGAAGCTTTCTTT.

This clone occurred once. The chain is built from TRBV27 and TRBJ1-2, with D possibly TRBD1 on 5 matching bases. The V and J ends lost 5 bases and 3 bases respectively, with 10 bases between them. Germline values: CDR1 MNHEY, CDR2 SMNVEV (reference sequence). The CDR3 runs 13 residues. The DNA for the CDR3 is TGTGCCAGCAGTGGTTCGGGGGACTATGGCTACACCTTC. Encoded protein: CASSGSGDYGYTF.

This chain joins TRBV5-4 and TRBJ1-2; the D is unclear. CDR1 and CDR2 (germline): SGHNT, YYREEE (reference sequence). The CDR3 is 14 amino acids. The V and J ends lost 5 bases and 0 bases respectively, with 11 bases between them. The CDR3 DNA reads as TGTGCCAGCAGGGACGCCGGGACTAACTATGGCTACACCTTC. It codes for CASRDAGTNYGYTF.

This chain joins TRBV5-1 and TRBJ2-7; D perhaps matches TRBD1 (6 bases). The V gene's germline CDR1 is SGHRS and CDR2 YFSETQ. The CDR3 contains 13 residues. V lost 3 bases and J lost 3, with 10 bases in between. CDR3 coding DNA: TGCGCCAGCAGCTCCACAGGGTACTACGAGCAGTACTTC. It encodes CASSSTGYYEQYF.

The count of this clone is one. The V and J genes are TRBV7-3 and TRBJ2-5; 16 bases are shared with TRBD2. The J call may be wrong; the DNA end is better matched by TRBJ2-7. Germline V gene lookup returns CDR1 SGHTA and CDR2 FQGTGA. The CDR3 is 19 residues long. CDR3 residues: CASSSRGLAGGQLSYEQYF. DNA of the CDR3: TGTGCCAGCAGCTCCCGGGGACTAGCGGGAGGGCAGCTCTCCTACGAGCAGTACTTC.

The chain carries TRBV9 and TRBJ2-3; D not resolved. CDR1 and CDR2 (germline): SGDLS, YYNGEE. The CDR3 is 14 residues long. The V end lost 2 bases, the J end lost 0 bases, and 7 bases lay between the germline ends. This CDR3 is CASSVTTSTDTQYF. The CDR3 region has the DNA TGTGCCAGCAGCGTTACAACAAGCACAGATACGCAGTATTTT.

This clone appeared a few times. The chain has TRBV25-1 and TRBJ1-2, with 9 nucleotides matching TRBD1. The CDR3 runs 14 residues. J was trimmed by 6 bases and V by 5 bases; bases with no gene match: 7. Germline lookup yields CDR1 MGHDK and CDR2 SYGVNS. The CDR3 spells CASSTETGGDGYTF. DNA of the CDR3: TGTGCCAGCAGTACAGAAACAGGGGGCGATGGCTACACCTTC.

The J gene is TRBJ2-1, the V gene TRBV11-2; possible D gene TRBD2, 7 bases. Germline V gene sequence: CDR1 SGHAT, CDR2 FQNNGV. There are 14 residues in the CDR3. V was cut by 0 bases and J by 10 bases, with 13 bases left in between. The CDR3 region has the DNA TGTGCCAGCAGCTTAGATAGGGGGGGCCTGGAGCAGTTCTTC. Translating gives CASSLDRGGLEQFF.

About this clone: This same CDR3 is encoded by further DNA sequences in the sample. This chain connects TRBV2 to TRBJ2-5; no firm D call. The germline CDR1 and CDR2 sequences are SNHLY and FYNNEI. The CDR3 totals 13 residues. Trimming took off 3 bases at V and 0 bases at J, with 5 bases between the two ends. DNA of the CDR3: TGTGCCAGCAGTGACGACTACCAAGAGACCCAGTACTTC. It translates to CASSDDYQETQYF.

This clone was found a few times. V usage is TRBV5-4 and J usage is TRBJ2-7; D may be TRBD2 (6 bases). V was clipped by 3 bases and J by 2 bases, with 12 bases between them. The germline V gene encodes CDR1 SGHNT and CDR2 YYREEE (reference sequence). The CDR3 spans 14 residues. Here the CDR3 reads CASSSGLPTYEQYF. For the CDR3, the DNA is TGTGCCAGCAGCTCTGGACTACCCACCTACGAGCAGTACTTC.

The chain uses TRBV5-8 and TRBJ1-5, with TRBD1 as a possible D gene (6 bases). CDR1 and CDR2 (germline): SGHTS, YDEGEE. V was shortened by 0 bases and J by 4 bases, with 14 bases between the two germline ends. The CDR3 contains 16 residues. The CDR3 region has the DNA TGTGCCAGCAGCTTGGCCGGATCAGGGGTTAATCAGCCCCAGCATTTT. It specifies CASSLAGSGVNQPQHF.

This rearrangement joins TRBV4-3 to TRBJ1-4, with TRBD1 as a possible D gene (5 bases). The CDR3 loop spans 15 amino acids. V was pared by 4 bases and J by 5 bases, with 14 bases between. Germline V gives CDR1 LGHNA, CDR2 YSLEER. CDR3: CASSLHRDWNEKLFF. Written as DNA, the CDR3 is TGCGCCAGCAGCCTACATCGGGACTGGAATGAAAAACTGTTTTTT.

The rearrangement uses TRBV7-8 and TRBJ1-1; D is uncertain. Germline CDR1 reads SGHVS; CDR2 reads FQNEAQ. The CDR3 is made up of 13 amino acids. Trimming stripped 6 bases from V and 0 bases from J, with 8 bases between. The CDR3 loop reads CASRRILNTEAFF. CDR3 nucleotide sequence: TGTGCCAGCAGGCGGATATTGAACACTGAAGCTTTCTTT. The full variable domain, with the rest looked up from reference TRBV7-8 and TRBJ1-1, is GAGVSQSPRYKVAKRGQDVALRCDPISGHVSLFWYQQALGQGPEFLTYFQNEAQLDKSGLPSDRFFAERPEGSVSTLKIQRTQQEDSAVYLCASRRILNTEAFFGQGTRLTVV.

This sequence joins TRBV7-9 and TRBJ2-1; TRBD1 matches at 7 bases. The CDR3 contains 12 residues. Losses at the gene ends were 5 bases for V and 8 bases for J; bases not matched to a gene: 3. Germline-derived CDR1 and CDR2 are SEHNR and FQNEAQ (reference sequence). CDR3 region: CASSLQGYEQFF. As DNA, the CDR3 is TGTGCCAGCAGCCTACAGGGGTATGAGCAGTTCTTC.

The V and J genes are TRBV6-5 and TRBJ1-2; 7 bases match TRBD1. V trimming: 0 bases; J trimming: 8 bases; junction bases outside the gene matches: 6. Germline values: CDR1 MNHEY, CDR2 SVGAGI. This CDR3 has 14 residues. The CDR3 DNA reads as TGTGCCAGCAGTTACTCTGGACAGGTCGGGGGCTACACCTTC. Its protein is CASSYSGQVGGYTF.

In nucleotides, the CDR3 is TGTGCCAGCAGCTCGAGGTGGAGAGGAGAAAAACTGTTTTTT. Translating gives CASSSRWRGEKLFF. The V gene is TRBV9, the J gene TRBJ1-4; the D is unclear. Germline assignment: CDR1 SGDLS and CDR2 YYNGEE. Trimming took 4 bases from V and 8 from J, leaving 15 bases between them. The CDR3 extends over 14 amino acids.

This clone was seen only once. V is TRBV27 and J is TRBJ2-7, with D unresolved. Germline V lookup: CDR1 MNHEY, CDR2 SMNVEV (reference sequence). The CDR3 totals 13 residues. Trimming stripped 1 base from V and 5 bases from J, with 9 bases between. CDR3 DNA sequence: TGTGCCAGCAGTTTATTGAGGTACCACGAGCAGTACTTC. It codes for CASSLLRYHEQYF.

This chain joins TRBV29-1 and TRBJ1-1; TRBD1 aligns across 7 bases. CDR1 SQVTM and CDR2 ANQGSEA come from the germline V gene. CDR3 length: 12 residues. V lost 7 bases to trimming and J lost 10 bases; unmatched junction nucleotides: 12. In DNA, the CDR3 is TGCAGCGCGCTCAGGGGGAGTCATGGAGCTTTCTTT. It codes for CSALRGSHGAFF.

The chain is built from TRBV7-9 and TRBJ2-7; 11 bases agree with TRBD2. V trimming: 5 bases; J trimming: 1 base; junction bases outside the gene matches: 10. The CDR3 runs 17 residues. From germline, CDR1 is SEHNR and CDR2 FQNEAQ (reference sequence). The CDR3 protein is CASSPTSGMGSSYEQYF. The CDR3 DNA sequence: TGTGCCAGCAGCCCGACTAGCGGGATGGGATCGTCCTACGAGCAGTACTTC.

The J gene is TRBJ2-1, the V gene TRBV7-3, with 7 bases matching TRBD2. The V gene's germline CDR1 is SGHTA and CDR2 FQGTGA. The V gene end was trimmed by 1 base and the J gene end by 8 bases; junction bases not matched to a gene: 5. This CDR3 is built from 14 residues. For the CDR3, the DNA is TGTGCCAGCAGCTTAAGCGGGAGTGGGCATGAGCAGTTCTTC. It specifies CASSLSGSGHEQFF.

The J gene is TRBJ1-2, the V gene TRBV6-1, with D perhaps matching TRBD1 (5 bases). The germline gives CDR1 MNHNS, CDR2 SASEGT. The CDR3 consists of 14 residues. The V end was cut by 11 bases, the J end by 2 bases, with 18 bases between. CDR3 loop: CAADGSRENYGYTF. The CDR3 DNA reads TGTGCCGCCGACGGGAGCAGGGAGAACTATGGCTACACCTTC.

The gene calls are TRBV5-6 and TRBJ2-5, with D tentatively TRBD1 (6 bases). The J call may be incorrect, as the DNA end agrees better with TRBJ2-7. The CDR3 runs 15 residues. Germline assignment: CDR1 SGHDT and CDR2 YYEEEE. The CDR3 loop is CASSLLGTTTYEQYF. In nucleotides, the CDR3 is TGTGCCAGCAGCTTGTTGGGGACAACTACTTACGAGCAGTACTTC.

The rearrangement joins TRBV15 to TRBJ2-3, with 8 bases matching TRBD2. The CDR3 consists of 15 residues. Germline lookup yields CDR1 LNHNV and CDR2 YYDKDF (reference sequence). With 7 bases clipped from V and 1 base from J, the junction kept 7 bases outside the gene matches. CDR3 nucleotides: TGTGCCACCAAGCTGAGCGGGGGTGGCACAGATACGCAGTATTTT. Translation gives CATKLSGGGTDTQYF.

V and J are TRBV2 and TRBJ2-5; 15 nucleotides match TRBD2. Trimming removed 5 bases from V and 5 bases from J; junction bases left unmatched: 12. The CDR3 totals 18 residues. From germline, CDR1 is SNHLY and CDR2 FYNNEI. The CDR3 sequence: CASSTGLAGGPVVETQYF. The CDR3 DNA is TGTGCCAGCAGTACCGGACTAGCGGGGGGGCCTGTGGTGGAGACCCAGTACTTC.

This chain joins TRBV5-1 and TRBJ2-3; 8 bases agree with TRBD1. Per germline, CDR1 SGHRS and CDR2 YFSETQ. V gave up 0 bases and J gave up 6 bases; unmatched junction bases: 0. The CDR3 covers 13 residues. Here the CDR3 reads CASSLDRGDTQYF. CDR3 sequence (DNA): TGCGCCAGCAGCTTGGACAGGGGGGATACGCAGTATTTT.